The next 15 T cell receptor beta chains were all read from a single sample in a study of T cell changes during pregnancy in multiple sclerosis. The repertoire was sequenced with immunoSEQ multiplex PCR; TCRdb's copy has only in-frame clones and lacks some. The sample yields about 59,000 clones, approximately 94% seen once. The material was CD8+ T cells from peripheral blood mononuclear cells, obtained after pregnancy. These receptors originate from a female donor with multiple sclerosis, enrolled in a pregnancy study.

V usage is TRBV4-1 and J usage is TRBJ2-7; D is ambiguous. Looked up from germline, CDR1 is MGHRA and CDR2 is YSYEKL. This CDR3 region has 16 residues. Between the trimmed V and J ends, which lost 0 bases and 1 base, there was a span of 13 bases. CDR3 in DNA: TGCGCCAGCAGCCAAGAAACCCAGGAATTTTCCTACGAGCAGTACTTC. As protein: CASSQETQEFSYEQYF.

This clone was seen once. The chain carries TRBV19 and TRBJ2-1, with a weak D call TRBD1 (6 bases). CDR3 length: 17 amino acids. V lost 5 bases and J 8 bases, leaving 25 bases between the germline ends. Looked up from germline, CDR1 is LNHDA and CDR2 is SQIVND (reference sequence). CDR3 sequence (DNA): TGTGCCAGTAGTTGGCCGAACCCAGGGACAACAAGCGATGAGCAGTTCTTC. Its protein product is CASSWPNPGTTSDEQFF.

This clone was found once. The chain is built from TRBV6-1 and TRBJ2-1, with D possibly TRBD2 on 6 matching bases. CDR1 is MNHNS and CDR2 is SASEGT in the germline V gene. There are 17 residues in the CDR3. V lost 1 base and J 4 bases, leaving 17 bases between the germline ends. The CDR3 sequence: CASSEVIWGEIYNEQFF. For the CDR3, the DNA is TGTGCCAGCAGTGAAGTAATATGGGGGGAGATATACAATGAGCAGTTCTTC.

This clone was observed once. The rearrangement links TRBV19 to TRBJ2-3, with 13 bases that match TRBD2. This CDR3 comprises 15 residues. The germline V gene encodes CDR1 LNHDA and CDR2 SQIVND (reference sequence). The V and J ends lost 6 bases and 6 bases, in that order; junction bases with no gene match: 6. The CDR3 sequence: CASRPLAGGGDTQYF. CDR3 coding DNA: TGTGCCAGTAGACCACTAGCGGGAGGGGGGGATACGCAGTATTTT.

CDR3 sequence: CSAALAGDYNEQFF. The CDR3 coding sequence is TGCAGCGCTGCACTAGCGGGAGACTACAATGAGCAGTTCTTC. This chain connects TRBV29-1 to TRBJ2-1; 11 bases are a match to TRBD2. Germline CDR1 SQVTM, CDR2 ANQGSEA. The J segment lost 3 bases and the V segment lost 7 bases, leaving 5 bases of the junction unmatched. This CDR3 comprises 14 residues.

The gene calls are TRBV27 and TRBJ2-7; 8 positions agree with TRBD1. This CDR3 contains 15 residues. Per germline, CDR1 MNHEY and CDR2 SMNVEV (reference sequence). The V segment lost 4 bases and the J segment 4 bases; nucleotides outside the gene matches: 9. This CDR3 reads CASSSPTGGRYEQYF. CDR3 DNA sequence: TGTGCCAGCAGTTCCCCCACAGGGGGAAGATACGAGCAGTACTTC.

This chain uses TRBV27 with TRBJ2-7; D remains unclear. This CDR3 has 14 amino acids. The germline V gene has CDR1 MNHEY and CDR2 SMNVEV (reference sequence). Trimming stripped 5 bases from V and 2 bases from J, with 13 bases between. The chain's CDR3 is CASSSARFTYEQYF. The CDR3 DNA is TGTGCCAGCAGTAGCGCTAGATTCACCTACGAGCAGTACTTC.

The rearrangement joins TRBV4-1 to TRBJ2-5; D not certain. From germline, CDR1 is MGHRA and CDR2 YSYEKL. The V and J ends lost 0 bases and 1 base respectively, with 6 bases between them. The CDR3 runs 14 residues. The CDR3: CASSQESFQETQYF. CDR3 DNA: TGCGCCAGCAGCCAAGAGAGTTTCCAAGAGACCCAGTACTTC.

This clone was observed once. The chain uses TRBV5-6 and TRBJ1-2; 9 bases fit TRBD1. There are 16 residues in the CDR3. V gave up 5 bases and J gave up 7 bases; unmatched junction bases: 15. CDR1 and CDR2 from the germline V gene are SGHDT and YYEEEE. Here the CDR3 reads CASSAGPGQGMSGYTF. The CDR3 region has the DNA TGTGCCAGCAGTGCCGGCCCGGGACAGGGAATGAGTGGCTACACCTTC.

This chain connects TRBV19 to TRBJ2-7; TRBD2 matches 13 bases. Looked up from germline, CDR1 is LNHDA and CDR2 is SQIVND (reference sequence). The junction had 4 bases not matched to a gene; V was cut back by 5 bases and J by 6 bases. The CDR3 sequence is 14 residues long. CDR3: CASSGGLAGSEQYF. In nucleotides, the CDR3 is TGTGCCAGTAGTGGGGGACTAGCGGGAAGCGAGCAGTACTTC.

This clone was picked up one time. The rearrangement joins TRBV4-2 to TRBJ1-1; D may be TRBD1 (5 bases). The germline gives CDR1 LGHNA, CDR2 YNFKEQ. The CDR3 extends over 14 amino acids. Trimming pared 2 bases from V and 5 bases from J, leaving 12 bases between. The CDR3 nucleotides are TGTGCCAGCAGCCAAATAACGGGGGGGACTGAAGCTTTCTTT. The encoded protein is CASSQITGGTEAFF.

This chain joins TRBV7-6 and TRBJ2-7; D not certain. This CDR3 has 13 amino acids. The germline V and J ends were trimmed by 2 bases and 3 bases, with 8 bases remaining between them. Germline CDR1 is SGHVS and CDR2 is FNYEAQ. CDR3 loop: CASSLSTDYEQYF. CDR3 DNA sequence: TGTGCCAGCAGCTTATCTACAGACTACGAGCAGTACTTC.

The chain recombines TRBV7-9 with TRBJ1-1; TRBD1 is a possible D gene (5 bases). This CDR3 region has 16 residues. Germline V gene sequence: CDR1 SEHNR, CDR2 FQNEAQ (reference sequence). The V and J ends lost 4 bases and 1 base respectively, with 16 bases between them. CDR3 loop: CASSSPPRAQNTEAFF. For the CDR3, the DNA is TGTGCCAGCAGCTCACCACCCAGGGCGCAGAACACTGAAGCTTTCTTT.

The rearrangement uses TRBV30 and TRBJ1-1; D unclear. The CDR3 runs to 16 residues. Germline V gene data show CDR1 as GTSNPN and CDR2 as SVGIG (reference sequence). Deletions cut 4 bases from V and 0 bases from J, with 18 bases between. CDR3 sequence: CAWMEEGGGLNTEAFF. CDR3 nucleotide sequence: TGTGCCTGGATGGAAGAGGGAGGAGGATTGAACACTGAAGCTTTCTTT. Combining the CDR3 with reference TRBV30 and TRBJ1-1 gives the whole variable domain SQTIHQWPATLVQPVGSPLSLECTVEGTSNPNLYWYRQAAGRGLQLLFYSVGIGQISSEVPQNLSASRPQDRQFILSSKKLLLSDSGFYLCAWMEEGGGLNTEAFFGQGTRLTVV.

The genes are TRBV29-1 and TRBJ2-1; the match to TRBD2 covers 8 bases. This CDR3 region has 16 residues. The germline gives CDR1 SQVTM, CDR2 ANQGSEA. V shed 4 bases, J shed 3 bases, and the junction held 11 bases outside the gene matches. This CDR3 is CSVASTGLAHYNEQFF. In DNA form, the CDR3 reads TGCAGCGTTGCCTCTACCGGACTAGCACACTACAATGAGCAGTTCTTC.